Sequencing of this T cell receptor (beta chain) was carried out in a study of cytomegalovirus exposure and HLA in healthy donors. Study details: The 120 or so validation repertoires were produced on the same platform as the approximately 620 repertoires of the first cohort. This was reported in a later analysis. Study results and limitations: Specificity of three CMV-associated chains for CMV antigens was verified in vitro. Some public TCRs appeared in many individuals, while most sequences were rare.

Details on this clone: Its target is unknown.

Sequencing used immunoSEQ multiplex PCR; TCRdb keeps in-frame clones, though not all of them. The sample contains about 88,000 clones, around 82% of which appear only once. From germline, CDR1 is MNHEY and CDR2 SVGAGI. V was pared by 5 bases and J by 6 bases, with 13 bases between. The CDR3 length is 13 residues. Sequencing was performed on PBMCs. The chain recombines TRBV6-5 with TRBJ2-5; D unclear. This TCR was sampled from a woman aged 18-30 years in good health and CMV-seropositive. The CDR3 nucleotides read TGTGCCAGCAGTCCGCAGGTACCCCAGACCCAGTACTTC. Translated: CASSPQVPQTQYF.